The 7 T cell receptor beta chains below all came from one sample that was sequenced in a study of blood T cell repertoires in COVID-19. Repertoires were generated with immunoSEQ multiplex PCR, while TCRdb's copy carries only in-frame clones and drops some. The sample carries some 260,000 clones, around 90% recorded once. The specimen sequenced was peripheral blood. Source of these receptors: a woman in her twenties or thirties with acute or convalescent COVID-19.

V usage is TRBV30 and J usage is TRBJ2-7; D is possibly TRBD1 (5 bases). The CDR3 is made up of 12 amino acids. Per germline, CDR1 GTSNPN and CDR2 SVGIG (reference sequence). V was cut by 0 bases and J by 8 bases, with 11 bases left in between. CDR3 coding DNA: TGTGCCTGGAGTGTACTTGGACAACAGCAGTACTTC. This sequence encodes CAWSVLGQQQYF.

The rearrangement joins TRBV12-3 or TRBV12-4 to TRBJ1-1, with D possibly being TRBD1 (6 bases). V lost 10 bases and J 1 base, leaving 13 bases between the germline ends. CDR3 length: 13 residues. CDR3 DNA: TGTGCCATAACCGGACAGCCGAACACTGAAGCTTTCTTT. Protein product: CAITGQPNTEAFF.

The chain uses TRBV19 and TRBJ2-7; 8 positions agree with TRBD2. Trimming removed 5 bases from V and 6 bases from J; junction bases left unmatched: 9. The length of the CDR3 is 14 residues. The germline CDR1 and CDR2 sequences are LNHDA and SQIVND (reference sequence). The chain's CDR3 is CASSRTSLGPEQYF. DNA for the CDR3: TGTGCCAGTAGTCGGACTAGCTTGGGCCCCGAGCAGTACTTC.

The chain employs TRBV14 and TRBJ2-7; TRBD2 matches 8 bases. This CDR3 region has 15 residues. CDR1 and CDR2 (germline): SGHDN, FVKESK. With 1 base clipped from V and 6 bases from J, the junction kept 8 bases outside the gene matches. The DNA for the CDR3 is TGTGCCAGCAGCCAAGTGATGGGCGGGAGGACCGAGCAGTACTTC. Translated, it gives CASSQVMGGRTEQYF. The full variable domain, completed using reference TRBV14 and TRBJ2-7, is EAGVTQFPSHSVIEKGQTVTLRCDPISGHDNLYWYRRVMGKEIKFLLHFVKESKQDESGMPNNRFLAERTGGTYSTLKVQPAELEDSGVYFCASSQVMGGRTEQYFGPGTRLTVT.

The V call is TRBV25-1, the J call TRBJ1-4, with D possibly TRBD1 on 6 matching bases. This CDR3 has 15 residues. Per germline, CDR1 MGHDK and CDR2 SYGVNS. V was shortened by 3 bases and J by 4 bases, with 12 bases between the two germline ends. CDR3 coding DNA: TGTGCCAGCAGTGATCTCCAGGGGATTAATGAAAAACTGTTTTTT. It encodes CASSDLQGINEKLFF.

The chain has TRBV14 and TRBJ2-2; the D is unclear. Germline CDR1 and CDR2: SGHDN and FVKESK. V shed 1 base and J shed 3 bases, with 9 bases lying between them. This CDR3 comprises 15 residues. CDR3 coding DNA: TGTGCCAGCAGCCAAGTGAGTTTGGACACCGGGGAGCTGTTTTTT. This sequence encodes CASSQVSLDTGELFF. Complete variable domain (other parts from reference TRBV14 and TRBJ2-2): EAGVTQFPSHSVIEKGQTVTLRCDPISGHDNLYWYRRVMGKEIKFLLHFVKESKQDESGMPNNRFLAERTGGTYSTLKVQPAELEDSGVYFCASSQVSLDTGELFFGEGSRLTVL.

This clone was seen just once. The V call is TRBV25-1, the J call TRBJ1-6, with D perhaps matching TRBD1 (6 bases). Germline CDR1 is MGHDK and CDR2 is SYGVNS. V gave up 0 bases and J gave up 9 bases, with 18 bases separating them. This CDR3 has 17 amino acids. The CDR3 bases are TGTGCCAGCAGTGAATATGGTAACAGCGGGGGCGGTTCACCCCTCCACTTT. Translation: CASSEYGNSGGGSPLHF.